The clone carrying this T cell receptor beta chain has a single count. The CDR3 extends over 15 amino acids. V was pared by 5 bases and J by 6 bases, with 5 bases of the junction left unmatched. CDR1 is MNHEY, CDR2 SMNVEV, per germline (reference sequence). Sequencing used immunoSEQ multiplex PCR; TCRdb keeps in-frame clones, though not all of them. The sample contains approximately 200,000 clones, 75% to 90% of which appear only once. The entry originates in a study of blood T cell repertoires in COVID-19. The wider study: From T cells, B-cell-depleted T cells, or PBMCs came the material, which was cDNA or gDNA.

What the recovered Cohort 3 donors had was two negative PCRs, clearance, or symptom resolution. Sequencing used PBMCs or T cells enriched from blood (not recorded which). This clonotype was obtained from a man aged 25 to 40 who had recovered from COVID-19. The chain links TRBV27 to TRBJ2-1, with 12 nucleotides matching TRBD2. CDR3 nucleotides: TGTGCCAGCAGTAGACTAGCGGGAGTATCCAATGAGCAGTTCTTC. Translating it yields CASSRLAGVSNEQFF.